Listed here is a single TCR beta chain. This entry is derived from a study of blood T cell repertoires in COVID-19. Overall study: From the United States, Italy and Spain came samples of acute and convalescent COVID-19.

Germline V gene data show CDR1 as SGHDT and CDR2 as YYEEEE. Germline trimming cut 2 bases from V and 0 bases from J; bases unmatched to any gene: 13. The CDR3 is 19 amino acids. Profiled with immunoSEQ multiplex PCR; TCRdb holds only in-frame clones, not every one. The data hold 190,000 or so clones, with about 88% observed a single time. The receptor's source is a woman aged 30 to 39 with active or convalescent COVID-19. The V gene is TRBV5-6, the J gene TRBJ2-1, with 8 bases that match TRBD2. The sample consisted of peripheral blood. CDR3 nucleotide sequence: TGTGCCAGCAGCTTAAACGGGGGGGCGATCCAGCGCTCCTACAATGAGCAGTTCTTC. Its translation is CASSLNGGAIQRSYNEQFF.